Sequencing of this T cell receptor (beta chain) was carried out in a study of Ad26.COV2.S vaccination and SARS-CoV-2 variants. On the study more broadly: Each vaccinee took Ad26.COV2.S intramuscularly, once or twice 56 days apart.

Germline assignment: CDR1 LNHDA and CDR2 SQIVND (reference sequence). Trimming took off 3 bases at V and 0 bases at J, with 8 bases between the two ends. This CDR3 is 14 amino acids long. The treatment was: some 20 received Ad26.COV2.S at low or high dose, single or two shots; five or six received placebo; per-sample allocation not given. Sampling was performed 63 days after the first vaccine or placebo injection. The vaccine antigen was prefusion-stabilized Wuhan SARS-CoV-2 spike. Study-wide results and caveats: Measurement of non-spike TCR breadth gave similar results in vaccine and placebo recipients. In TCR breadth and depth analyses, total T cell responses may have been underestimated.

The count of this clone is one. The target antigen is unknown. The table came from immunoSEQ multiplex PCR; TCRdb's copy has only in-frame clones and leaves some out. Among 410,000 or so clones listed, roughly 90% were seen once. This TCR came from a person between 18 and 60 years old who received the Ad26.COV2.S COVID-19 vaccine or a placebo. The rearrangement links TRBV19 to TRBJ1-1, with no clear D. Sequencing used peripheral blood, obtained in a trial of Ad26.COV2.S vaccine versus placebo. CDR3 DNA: TGTGCCAGTAGTATTCCCACTTTGAACACTGAAGCTTTCTTT. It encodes CASSIPTLNTEAFF.